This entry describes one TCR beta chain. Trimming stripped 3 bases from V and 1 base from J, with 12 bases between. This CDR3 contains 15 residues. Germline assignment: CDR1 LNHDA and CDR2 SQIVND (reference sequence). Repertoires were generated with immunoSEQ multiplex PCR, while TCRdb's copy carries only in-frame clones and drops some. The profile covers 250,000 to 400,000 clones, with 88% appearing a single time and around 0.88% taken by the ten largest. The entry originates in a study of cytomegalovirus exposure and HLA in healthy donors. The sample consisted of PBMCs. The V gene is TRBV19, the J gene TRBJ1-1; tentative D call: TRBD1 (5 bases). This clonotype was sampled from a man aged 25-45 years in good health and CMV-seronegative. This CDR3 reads CASSIQGMGNTEAFF. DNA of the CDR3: TGTGCCAGTAGTATCCAGGGTATGGGGAACACTGAAGCTTTCTTT.